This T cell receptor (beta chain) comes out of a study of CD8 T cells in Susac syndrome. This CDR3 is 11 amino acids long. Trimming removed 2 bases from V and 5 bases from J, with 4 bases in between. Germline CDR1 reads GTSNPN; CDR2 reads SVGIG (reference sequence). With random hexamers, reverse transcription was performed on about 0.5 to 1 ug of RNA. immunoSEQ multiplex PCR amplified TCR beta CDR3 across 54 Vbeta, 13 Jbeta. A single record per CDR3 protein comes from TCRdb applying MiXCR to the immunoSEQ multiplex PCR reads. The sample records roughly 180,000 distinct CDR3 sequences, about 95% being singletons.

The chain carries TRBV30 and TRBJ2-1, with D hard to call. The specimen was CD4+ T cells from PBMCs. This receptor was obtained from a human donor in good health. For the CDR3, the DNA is TGTGCCTGGAGTAATAACAATGAGCAGTTCTTC. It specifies CAWSNNNEQFF.